Presented here are 30 T cell receptor beta chains from one specimen sequenced in a study of cytomegalovirus exposure and HLA in healthy donors. A multiplex PCR was run with 60 Vbeta primers and 13 Jbeta primers. Sequenced by immunoSEQ multiplex PCR; TCRdb stores in-frame clones only, minus some. The data hold 150,000 or so clones, with over 60% observed a single time. Specimen: PBMCs. The source of these receptors is a woman aged 18-29 years in good health and CMV-seronegative.

The chain couples TRBV5-1 to TRBJ1-2; D is ambiguous. The germline V gene encodes CDR1 SGHRS and CDR2 YFSETQ. The CDR3 is 11 residues long. The V and J ends lost 5 bases and 7 bases respectively, with 9 bases between them. The CDR3 DNA reads as TGCGCCAGCAGTGAGGGTTTTGGCTACACCTTC. This encodes CASSEGFGYTF.

The chain combines TRBV7-2 with TRBJ1-1; D ambiguous. This CDR3 has 15 amino acids. The germline CDR1 and CDR2 sequences are SGHTA and FQGNSA. The V gene lost 3 bases and the J gene lost 1 base, with 12 bases spanning the gap. This CDR3 is CASSLTLSGNTEAFF. CDR3 bases: TGTGCCAGCAGCTTGACCTTATCAGGGAACACTGAAGCTTTCTTT.

V usage is TRBV15 and J usage is TRBJ2-6; TRBD2 matches at 11 bases. CDR3 length: 20 amino acids. V dropped 3 bases and J dropped 0; count of bases not matched to a gene: 10. Per the germline V gene, CDR1 is LNHNV and CDR2 is YYDKDF (reference sequence). DNA of the CDR3: TGTGCCACCAGCAGGTTTAGCGGGGGGGCCTCCCCCTCTGGGGCCAACGTCCTGACTTTC. The encoded protein is CATSRFSGGASPSGANVLTF.

The chain uses TRBV18 and TRBJ2-5, with D hard to call. From germline, CDR1 is KGHSH and CDR2 LQKENI. The length of the CDR3 is 14 residues. V was pared by 1 base and J by 3 bases, with 9 bases between. DNA for the CDR3: TGTGCCAGCTCACCACTCCAGGTCGAAGAGACCCAGTACTTC. Amino acids: CASSPLQVEETQYF.

This chain uses TRBV5-8 with TRBJ1-1, with a tentative D call TRBD1 (5 bases). The length of the CDR3 is 14 residues. V was cut by 5 bases and J by 5 bases, with 16 bases left in between. Germline CDR1 is SGHTS and CDR2 is YDEGEE. The CDR3 nucleotides read TGTGCCAGCAGGCCCAGGCCCGGGGGGACTGAAGCTTTCTTT. Translating it yields CASRPRPGGTEAFF.

The chain employs TRBV9 and TRBJ2-7; TRBD1 matches 10 bases. Trimming removed 0 bases from V and 5 bases from J; junction bases left unmatched: 5. The CDR3 totals 15 residues. Germline lookup yields CDR1 SGDLS and CDR2 YYNGEE. CDR3 bases: TGTGCCAGCAGCGTAGCCGGGACAGGGGTCAACGAGCAGTACTTC. It is translated as CASSVAGTGVNEQYF.

CDR3 coding DNA: TGTGCCAGTAGTATAAGGGGCTCAGGGACCCAGTACTTC. Translation: CASSIRGSGTQYF. V usage is TRBV19 and J usage is TRBJ2-5; TRBD1 is a possible D gene (5 bases). The CDR3 contains 13 residues. V was trimmed by 2 bases and J by 7 bases, leaving 11 bases between them. Germline CDR1 reads LNHDA; CDR2 reads SQIVND (reference sequence).

The genes are TRBV4-3 and TRBJ2-3; 9 bases agree with TRBD2. J lost 3 bases, V lost 1 base, and 5 bases had no gene match. The CDR3 consists of 16 residues. The germline gives CDR1 LGHNA, CDR2 YSLEER. CDR3 protein: CASSQGTSGRTDTQYF. Written as DNA, the CDR3 is TGCGCCAGCAGCCAAGGTACAAGCGGGAGGACAGATACGCAGTATTTT.

The rearrangement uses TRBV4-3 and TRBJ1-1; D gene uncertain. The CDR3 has 17 amino acids. Per germline, CDR1 LGHNA and CDR2 YSLEER. Trimming removed 0 bases from V and 0 bases from J, with 14 bases in between. The CDR3 bases are TGCGCCAGCAGCCAAGATCCTGGAACAGAATTGAACACTGAAGCTTTCTTT. This codes for CASSQDPGTELNTEAFF.

The chain is built from TRBV29-1 and TRBJ1-1, with 9 bases identical to TRBD1. The length of the CDR3 is 12 residues. V was clipped by 8 bases and J by 5 bases; unmatched bases: 6. Germline V gene sequence: CDR1 SQVTM, CDR2 ANQGSEA. Here the CDR3 reads CSFGTGRTEAFF. In nucleotides, the CDR3 is TGCAGCTTCGGGACAGGGCGAACTGAAGCTTTCTTT.

The chain uses TRBV5-4 and TRBJ1-1; D ambiguous. Per germline, CDR1 SGHNT and CDR2 YYREEE (reference sequence). CDR3 size: 13 residues. V lost 0 bases to trimming and J lost 10 bases, with 13 bases between them. CDR3: CASSLAAGKRAFF. DNA for the CDR3: TGTGCCAGCAGCTTGGCCGCAGGAAAGAGAGCTTTCTTT.

The chain carries TRBV19 and TRBJ2-7; TRBD1 matches 8 bases. Trimming at V came to 5 bases and at J to 2 bases, leaving 8 bases not matched to a gene. Germline V lookup: CDR1 LNHDA, CDR2 SQIVND (reference sequence). The CDR3 has 15 residues. CDR3 bases: TGTGCCAGTAGTTTCTCGACAGGGGCCCCCTACGAGCAGTACTTC. Residues: CASSFSTGAPYEQYF.

The V call is TRBV4-2, the J call TRBJ1-5; no reliable D call. This CDR3 has 15 amino acids. V lost 0 bases and J lost 4, with 10 bases in between. Germline CDR1 reads LGHNA; CDR2 reads YNFKEQ. CDR3 DNA: TGTGCCAGCAGCCAAGAGGGCACTGGTAATCAGCCCCAGCATTTT. Its translation is CASSQEGTGNQPQHF.

This chain links TRBV6-5 with TRBJ1-5; D is possibly TRBD1 (5 bases). With 4 bases removed from V and 5 bases from J, the gap between germline ends came to 9 bases. The CDR3 consists of 13 residues. Looked up from germline, CDR1 is MNHEY and CDR2 is SVGAGI. DNA of the CDR3: TGTGCCAGCAGTTTGGGGCACTATCAGCCCCAGCATTTT. It translates to CASSLGHYQPQHF.

The J gene is TRBJ2-4, the V gene TRBV4-1; 10 bases are shared with TRBD2. Germline assignment: CDR1 MGHRA and CDR2 YSYEKL. CDR3 length: 18 residues. The V segment lost 0 bases and the J segment 7 bases; nucleotides outside the gene matches: 12. Here the CDR3 DNA reads TGCGCCAGCAGCCAAGAGAGGAGCGGGGGGGCTGGGTACAACATTCAGTACTTC. It codes for CASSQERSGGAGYNIQYF.

The chain recombines TRBV5-4 with TRBJ1-1; D unclear. The V gene's germline CDR1 is SGHNT and CDR2 YYREEE (reference sequence). The germline V and J ends were trimmed by 0 bases and 5 bases, with 11 bases remaining between them. The CDR3 consists of 14 residues. CDR3 bases: TGTGCCAGCAGCTTGGTCGGCAGGAAGACTGAAGCTTTCTTT. Amino acid sequence: CASSLVGRKTEAFF.

This clone was picked up one time. The rearrangement links TRBV28 to TRBJ1-5; 9 bases align to TRBD1. The germline V gene has CDR1 MDHEN and CDR2 SYDVKM. Trimming at V came to 3 bases and at J to 4 bases, leaving 4 bases not matched to a gene. This CDR3 comprises 15 residues. CDR3 loop: CASSFTGTGNQPQHF. Here the CDR3 DNA reads TGTGCCAGCAGTTTTACCGGGACAGGGAATCAGCCCCAGCATTTT.

This clone was counted a few times. The V gene is TRBV7-2, the J gene TRBJ2-5; TRBD1 agrees at 7 bases. The CDR3 runs 12 residues. Germline V gene sequence: CDR1 SGHTA, CDR2 FQGNSA. The trim removed 9 bases at V and 5 bases at J, leaving 6 bases unmatched. Written as DNA, the CDR3 is TGTGCCAGTTACAGGGGTGGGGAGACCCAGTACTTC. Its translation is CASYRGGETQYF.

CDR3 residues: CASSYSTSANEQFF. CDR3 nucleotide sequence: TGTGCCAGCAGTTACTCGACTAGCGCCAATGAGCAGTTCTTC. The V call is TRBV6-6, the J call TRBJ2-1; TRBD2 agrees at 8 bases. The trim removed 0 bases at V and 6 bases at J, leaving 1 base unmatched. Germline CDR1 is MNHNY and CDR2 is SVGAGI (reference sequence). This CDR3 has 14 amino acids.

Only a few counts were recorded for this clone. The chain carries TRBV7-9 and TRBJ2-1, with TRBD1 matching over 9 bases. This CDR3 comprises 17 residues. V lost 4 bases to trimming and J lost 4 bases; unmatched junction nucleotides: 11. Germline CDR1 SEHNR, CDR2 FQNEAQ (reference sequence). The CDR3: CASSSLTGGNLYNEQFF. The CDR3 bases are TGTGCCAGCAGCTCTCTTACAGGGGGCAATCTATACAATGAGCAGTTCTTC.

The chain links TRBV7-2 to TRBJ1-6, with a tentative D call TRBD1 (5 bases). Germline loops: CDR1 SGHTA, CDR2 FQGNSA. V lost 4 bases and J lost 6, with 13 bases in between. This CDR3 has 15 residues. In DNA form, the CDR3 reads TGTGCCAGCAGCTCCTCCCAGGGAGGTAATTCACCCCTCCACTTT. Its translation: CASSSSQGGNSPLHF. The full variable domain, completed using reference TRBV7-2 and TRBJ1-6, is GAGVSQSPSNKVTEKGKDVELRCDPISGHTALYWYRQSLGQGLEFLIYFQGNSAPDKSGLPSDRFSAERTGGSVSTLTIQRTQQEDSAVYLCASSSSQGGNSPLHFGNGTRLTVT.

This chain connects TRBV25-1 to TRBJ1-1; TRBD1 aligns across 8 bases. The CDR3 totals 14 residues. Unmatched junction bases numbered 9, after V lost 6 bases and J lost 6 bases. Germline-derived CDR1 and CDR2 are MGHDK and SYGVNS. CDR3 sequence (DNA): TGTGCCAGCAGCCGGAGCAGGGGGCGACCTGAAGCTTTCTTT. Translating it yields CASSRSRGRPEAFF.

The CDR3 reads CASSLAGASGNTIYF. The CDR3 nucleotides read TGTGCCAGCAGCTTGGCGGGGGCCTCTGGAAACACCATATATTTT. J is TRBJ1-3 and V is TRBV7-9; weak D call: TRBD1 (6 bases). V lost 3 bases to trimming and J lost 0 bases, with 9 bases between them. Looked up from germline, CDR1 is SEHNR and CDR2 is FQNEAQ (reference sequence). This CDR3 spans 15 amino acids.

This clone was found once. This chain uses TRBV9 with TRBJ2-5; possible D gene TRBD2, 5 bases. Germline CDR1 is SGDLS and CDR2 is YYNGEE. V was cut by 3 bases and J by 0 bases, with 6 bases left in between. This CDR3 contains 13 residues. The CDR3 is CASSAGYQETQYF. CDR3 nucleotides: TGTGCCAGCAGCGCGGGGTACCAAGAGACCCAGTACTTC.

As for this clone: The junction shows a germline mismatch at one end, possibly a read error. V is TRBV7-7 and J is TRBJ2-3; tentatively, D is TRBD2 (6 bases). The V gene's germline CDR1 is SSHAT and CDR2 FNYEAQ (reference sequence). This CDR3 is 15 amino acids long. In DNA form, the CDR3 reads TGTGCTAGCAGCTTAGGAGGGTCTGGCACAGATACGCAGTATTTT. Translation gives CASSLGGSGTDTQYF.

The CDR3 loop reads CASYSIGPGIGGYTF. CDR3 sequence (DNA): TGCGCCAGCTATTCTATAGGGCCGGGGATAGGTGGCTACACCTTC. This chain joins TRBV23-1 and TRBJ1-2, with D unclear. TRBV23-1 is an ORF, with its function uncertain. The V end was cut by 8 bases, the J end by 7 bases, with 23 bases between. The CDR3 extends over 15 amino acids.

The CDR3 DNA is TGTGCCAGTAGAGGGACTAGCGGGGCCACAGATACGCAGTATTTT. Protein product: CASRGTSGATDTQYF. The chain couples TRBV19 to TRBJ2-3; TRBD2 matches 13 bases. The CDR3 covers 15 residues. Unmatched junction bases numbered 2, after V lost 6 bases and J lost 2 bases. The germline CDR1 and CDR2 sequences are LNHDA and SQIVND (reference sequence).

CDR3 coding DNA: TGTGCCAGAAGCTTTTTTTCGTCGACTAGCGGGAGAGTCAGCGAGCAGTACGTC. As protein: CARSFFSSTSGRVSEQYV. This chain joins TRBV7-5 and TRBJ2-7; no DNA check was done on the table's D call, TRBD2. TRBV7-5 is listed as a pseudogene. The CDR3 totals 18 residues.

The V and J genes are TRBV10-3 and TRBJ1-5; tentatively, D is TRBD1 (5 bases). From germline, CDR1 is ENHRY and CDR2 SYGVKD. The CDR3 is 14 residues long. With 0 bases removed from V and 2 bases from J, the gap between germline ends came to 5 bases. CDR3 DNA sequence: TGTGCCATCAGTGAGTCAGGGGGCAATCAGCCCCAGCATTTT. Protein: CAISESGGNQPQHF.

The chain has TRBV5-1 and TRBJ2-3, with unresolved D. This CDR3 has 14 amino acids. Germline lookup yields CDR1 SGHRS and CDR2 YFSETQ. V lost 1 base, J lost 2 bases, and 8 bases lay in between. The CDR3 nucleotides are TGCGCCAGCAGCTTGCTAGAAACCACAGATACGCAGTATTTT. Protein sequence: CASSLLETTDTQYF.